This TCR beta chain was retrieved from a study of quantifying T cell responses using KT2 cells. About the research overall: Reverse transcription used primers in the TCR alpha and beta constant regions.

The germline V gene encodes CDR1 SGHDT and CDR2 YYEEEE. This CDR3 spans 12 amino acids. V was pared by 2 bases and J by 4 bases, with 6 bases between. This clonotype was seen more than once but under ten times. An oligo carrying a UMI was ligated to the cDNA 3' end. An equimolar mix of RC1.1 and RC1.2 primed the beta chain across TRBC1 and TRBC2. TCRdb analysed the UMI-ligation and nested PCR reads with MiXCR anew, one entry per CDR3 protein. The profile shows some 50,000 distinct CDR3 sequences, approximately 10% of them singletons. This receptor was obtained from a human donor. Sequencing was done on a sample of PBMCs spiked with cells of the T cell clone KT2. The chain recombines TRBV5-6 with TRBJ1-1, with D unclear. CDR3 DNA sequence: TGTGCCAGCAGCTTCTTTGGCACTGAAGCTTTCTTT. Translated: CASSFFGTEAFF.